This T cell receptor (beta chain) originates from a study of beta chain features in type 1 diabetes. Study-wide context: The study examined about 100 million sorted cells across all samples.

Isolated RNA was reverse transcribed in full, so expressed TCRB transcripts were sequenced. Repertoires were generated with immunoSEQ multiplex PCR, while TCRdb's copy carries only in-frame clones and drops some. In the table there are 300,000 to 350,000 clones, about 18% of which are singletons. Study results and limitations: People with Type 1 diabetes carried modestly yet significantly shorter TCRB CDR3s in all four CD4+ subsets.

The CDR3 contains 13 residues. Germline V CDR1 and CDR2: SGHNT, YYREEE (reference sequence). Trimming at V came to 6 bases and at J to 4 bases, leaving 4 bases not matched to a gene. This clone was seen a few times. Its antigen is undetermined. The sample taken for sequencing was naive CD4+ T cells from blood. The rearrangement joins TRBV5-4 to TRBJ2-5; TRBD2 aligns across 9 bases. The clonotype originates from a woman younger than 35 in good health. The CDR3 DNA sequence: TGTGCCAGCAAGGCGGGGGGGCGAGAGACCCAGTACTTC. Translation gives CASKAGGRETQYF.